The next 5 T cell receptor beta chains were all read from a single sample in a study of cytomegalovirus exposure and HLA in healthy donors. The method was immunoSEQ multiplex PCR; TCRdb's version includes in-frame clones alone and lacks a portion of them. The repertoire includes 110,000 to 150,000 clones, approximately 94% of them detected once, and 1.8% sits in the top ten. What was sequenced was PBMCs. The receptors were gathered from a man aged 18 to 30 in good health and CMV-seropositive.

The chain employs TRBV27 and TRBJ2-3; possibly TRBD2 for D (5 bases). Trimming stripped 6 bases from V and 1 base from J, with 17 bases between. This CDR3 comprises 16 residues. The germline CDR1 and CDR2 sequences are MNHEY and SMNVEV (reference sequence). CDR3 DNA sequence: TGTGCCAGCAGCCTCTCCGTAGCCGGGGGCACAGATACGCAGTATTTT. The encoded protein is CASSLSVAGGTDTQYF.

J is TRBJ2-7 and V is TRBV5-1, with 9 bases lining up with TRBD1. With 3 bases clipped from V and 3 bases from J, the junction kept 7 bases outside the gene matches. CDR3 length: 15 amino acids. Germline V CDR1 and CDR2: SGHRS, YFSETQ. CDR3 DNA: TGCGCCAGCAGCTGGGAGTTGACAGGGGGCTACGAGCAGTACTTC. Translation gives CASSWELTGGYEQYF.

There are a few counts of this clone. V usage is TRBV14 and J usage is TRBJ2-7; D call uncertain. This CDR3 region has 14 residues. Trimming removed 0 bases from V and 2 bases from J, with 8 bases in between. The germline V gene has CDR1 SGHDN and CDR2 FVKESK. In DNA, the CDR3 is TGTGCCAGCAGCCAAGATCTTGTCCCCTACGAGCAGTACTTC. Translating gives CASSQDLVPYEQYF.

The chain uses TRBV19 and TRBJ1-2; D may be TRBD1 (6 bases). V dropped 8 bases and J dropped 7 bases, with 23 bases sitting between them. This CDR3 has 15 amino acids. Germline CDR1 and CDR2: LNHDA and SQIVND (reference sequence). The CDR3 sequence is CASRFRQAGTSGYTF. DNA of the CDR3: TGTGCCAGTCGTTTCCGACAGGCCGGAACGAGTGGCTACACCTTC.

The chain recombines TRBV15 with TRBJ2-5; D possibly corresponds to TRBD2 (5 bases). The CDR3 has 15 amino acids. Trimming shortened V by 9 bases and J by 5 bases, and 22 bases separated the two germline ends. Germline lookup yields CDR1 LNHNV and CDR2 YYDKDF (reference sequence). The CDR3 DNA reads as TGTGCCACTTCGCCCGAAGTGAGGGATAGCGAGACCCAGTACTTC. Its protein is CATSPEVRDSETQYF.